The sequence of this T cell receptor beta chain was determined in a study of response to subunit inactivated influenza vaccine. Study-wide results and caveats: Few additional T cells are recruited per seasonal influenza vaccination, authors suggested.

Worth noting for this clonotype: The antigen remains undetermined.

From the RT-PCR reads, TCRdb called clonotypes with MiXCR, one entry per CDR3 protein. In the table there are around 750,000 distinct CDR3 sequences, 20% to 25% of which are singletons. This clonotype originated in a man over 45 who received an inactivated influenza vaccine. The sample in question was PBMCs from blood, obtained less than 6 days after vaccination.

The CDR3 DNA reads as TGTGCCAGCAGCCCGGACAGAACTAGCACAGATACGCAGTATTTT. Translation gives CASSPDRTSTDTQYF. The chain employs TRBV5-6 and TRBJ2-3, with a tentative D call TRBD1 (6 bases). V was pared by 4 bases and J by 0 bases, with 12 bases between. CDR3 length equals 15 residues. The germline V gene encodes CDR1 SGHDT and CDR2 YYEEEE.